Listed here is a single T cell receptor beta chain. The data derive from a study of control samples from healthy donors and cancer patients. Trimming took off 1 base at V and 4 bases at J, with 4 bases between the two ends. Germline V gene data show CDR1 as SEHNR and CDR2 as FQNEAQ (reference sequence). The length of the CDR3 is 13 residues. TCRdb's copy holds only in-frame clones and misses some; the assay was immunoSEQ multiplex PCR. The data show some 150,000 clones, just under 95% seen once. This receptor was taken from a man aged 55 to 70 with colorectal cancer. The sample comprised PBMCs. This rearrangement joins TRBV7-9 to TRBJ2-2; D remains ambiguous. The CDR3 protein is CASSLDVTGELFF. The DNA for the CDR3 is TGTGCCAGCAGCTTAGATGTCACCGGGGAGCTGTTTTTT.